This TCR beta chain stems from a study of post-analysis software for immune sequencing data. Study background: Several disease courses (relapsing-remitting, secondary progressive and progressive-relapsing) of multiple sclerosis were included. Study-wide results and limits: There were five or six TRBV segments more frequent in patients than controls, and TRBV5-6, TRBV5-1 and TRBV20-1 were among them. Controls' normalized Chao1 diversity significantly exceeded that of multiple sclerosis patients.

Unique-molecular-identifier-tagged TCR beta cDNA libraries were used. T cells, about 0.85 to 11 million of them, yielded approximately 500,000 cDNA molecules. MiXCR was run by TCRdb on the PCR reads, yielding one entry per CDR3 protein. The sample has a few hundred thousand distinct CDR3 sequences, around 37% seen once. V lost 0 bases, J lost 2 bases, and 8 bases lay in between. CDR1 and CDR2 from the germline V gene are SGDLS and YYNGEE. This CDR3 has 14 amino acids. Details on this clonotype: Its matching antigen is unknown.

Sequenced material: blood. J is TRBJ1-2 and V is TRBV9; D not resolved. The TCR comes from a girl aged 10-17 years with multiple sclerosis. The CDR3 nucleotides read TGTGCCAGCAGCGTAGCGGCGGGAAACTATGGCTACACCTTC. Protein sequence: CASSVAAGNYGYTF.